A selection of T cell receptor beta chains follows, all from one sample in a study of blood T cell repertoires in COVID-19. TCRdb's copy holds only in-frame clones and misses some; the assay was immunoSEQ multiplex PCR. The sample has under 75,000 clones; over 75% are singletons. Input material: peripheral blood. These receptors all stem from a man aged 50 to 59 with active COVID-19. Both conserved end residues are part of each CDR3. Each record gives: clone size, J gene, V gene, D gene, CDR3 protein, CDR3 DNA. The D gene is left open where the match is weak. Size is omitted from some rows. Given values are once, few, many or a class for expanded clones.

- | TRBJ2-7 | TRBV7-2 | TRBD1 | CASSADRGYEQYF | TGTGCCAGCAGCGCCGACAGGGGCTACGAGCAGTACTTC
- | TRBJ1-2 | TRBV6-5 | TRBD1 | CASSRGQGNGGYTF | TGTGCCAGCAGCCGGGGACAGGGGAACGGGGGCTACACCTTC
- | TRBJ2-7 | TRBV4-3 | - | CASSQDPQSREQYF | TGCGCCAGCAGCCAAGATCCCCAGTCACGCGAGCAGTACTTC
- | TRBJ1-2 | TRBV15 | TRBD1 | CATSARTGVPYGYTF | TGTGCCACCAGCGCCAGGACAGGGGTACCCTATGGCTACACCTTC
- | TRBJ1-6 | TRBV5-1 | - | CASSLRDFRDYNSPLHF | TGCGCCAGCAGCCTCAGGGACTTTAGGGATTATAATTCACCCCTCCACTTT
- | TRBJ1-1 | TRBV5-6 | TRBD1 | CASSHRDRGQNTEAFF | TGTGCCAGCAGTCACCGGGACAGGGGGCAGAACACTGAAGCTTTCTTT
- | TRBJ1-5 | TRBV5-1 | TRBD1 | CASSLTGVISEPQHF | TGCGCCAGCAGCTTGACAGGGGTGATTAGTGAGCCCCAGCATTTT
- | TRBJ2-1 | TRBV7-2 | - | CASSSSVSYNEQFF | TGTGCCAGCAGCTCAAGCGTCTCCTACAATGAGCAGTTCTTC
- | TRBJ1-2 | TRBV2 | - | CASSGEGAKGGYTF | TGTGCCAGCAGCGGAGAGGGAGCCAAAGGAGGCTACACCTTC
- | TRBJ2-1 | TRBV10-3 | TRBD1 | CALRDRGYNEQFF | TGTGCCCTCCGGGACAGGGGCTACAATGAGCAGTTCTTC
- | TRBJ2-1 | TRBV6-5 | - | CASSYGGYGNEQFF | TGTGCCAGCAGTTACGGGGGGTATGGCAATGAGCAGTTCTTC
- | TRBJ1-1 | TRBV14 | - | CASSRPGGTEAFF | TGTGCCAGCAGTCGGCCGGGGGGCACTGAAGCTTTCTTT
- | TRBJ1-4 | TRBV10-3 | TRBD1 | CAISESTGAVGKLFF | TGTGCCATCAGTGAGTCGACAGGGGCCGTAGGGAAACTGTTTTTT
- | TRBJ2-7 | TRBV5-1 | TRBD2 | CASSFAGLGYEQYF | TGCGCCAGCAGCTTCGCCGGACTAGGATACGAGCAGTACTTC
- | TRBJ1-5 | TRBV9 | - | CASSARDIYSNQPQHF | TGTGCCAGCAGCGCTCGTGACATCTATAGCAATCAGCCCCAGCATTTT
- | TRBJ2-2 | TRBV11-2 | - | CASSTGWDTGELFF | TGTGCCAGCAGCACAGGGTGGGACACCGGGGAGCTGTTTTTT
- | TRBJ2-5 | TRBV2 | TRBD1 | CASARDRETQYF | TGTGCCAGCGCTAGGGACAGGGAGACCCAGTACTTC
few | TRBJ1-5 | TRBV24-1 | TRBD1 | CATSAGGGNQPQHF | TGTGCCACCAGTGCAGGGGGCGGAAATCAGCCCCAGCATTTT
- | TRBJ2-7 | TRBV6-2/TRBV6-3 | - | CASSYLVGGLGEQYF | TGTGCCAGCAGTTATCTGGTGGGGGGGCTCGGCGAGCAGTACTTC
- | TRBJ1-5 | TRBV27 | - | CASSRGYGQPQHF | TGTGCCAGCAGTAGGGGTTACGGTCAGCCCCAGCATTTT
- | TRBJ2-1 | TRBV24-1 | - | CATSDYRNNEQFF | TGTGCCACCAGTGATTACAGAAACAATGAGCAGTTCTTC
- | TRBJ2-3 | TRBV5-1 | - | CASSPRANSDTQYF | TGCGCCAGCAGCCCCCGTGCAAACTCAGATACGCAGTATTTT
- | TRBJ1-1 | TRBV9 | - | CASSPYTEAFF | TGTGCCAGCAGCCCGTACACTGAAGCTTTCTTT
- | TRBJ2-2 | TRBV7-2 | TRBD2 | CASNLAGADTGELFF | TGTGCCAGCAACCTAGCGGGGGCTGACACCGGGGAGCTGTTTTTT
few | TRBJ2-3 | TRBV2 | TRBD2 | CASSSVPPGLAGRWSSTDTQYF | TGTGCCAGCAGTTCCGTCCCCCCCGGACTAGCGGGGCGGTGGTCTAGCACAGATACGCAGTATTTT
- | TRBJ1-6 | TRBV6-5 | - | CASSYSLLSPLHF | TGTGCCAGCAGTTACTCGTTATTATCACCCCTCCACTTT
- | TRBJ1-2 | TRBV7-2 | TRBD1 | CASSLTTGQHYGYTF | TGTGCCAGCAGCTTGACCACGGGACAGCACTATGGCTACACCTTC
once | TRBJ1-3 | TRBV11-2 | - | CASSFWGRGSGNTIYF | TGTGCCAGCAGCTTTTGGGGCCGCGGCTCTGGAAACACCATATATTTT
- | TRBJ1-2 | TRBV30 | - | CAWRRLQEDTF | TGTGCCTGGAGGAGATTGCAGGAGGACACCTTC
- | TRBJ2-3 | TRBV29-1 | - | CSADGAGARTDTQYF | TGCAGCGCCGACGGGGCGGGGGCACGCACAGATACGCAGTATTTT
- | TRBJ2-1 | TRBV3-1/TRBV3-2 | TRBD2 | CASSPGTSGPSSYNEQFF | TGTGCCAGCAGCCCCGGGACTAGCGGACCGAGCTCCTACAATGAGCAGTTCTTC
- | TRBJ1-1 | TRBV27 | TRBD1 | CASRARGWNTEAFF | TGTGCCAGCAGAGCCAGGGGGTGGAACACTGAAGCTTTCTTT
- | TRBJ1-1 | TRBV25-1 | - | CASSEWAVSTDTEAFF | TGTGCCAGCAGTGAATGGGCAGTTTCTACTGACACTGAAGCTTTCTTT
once | TRBJ1-3 | TRBV19 | TRBD1 | CASSPRQGNVPRTKSSGNTIYF | TGTGCCAGTAGTCCCCGACAGGGGAACGTTCCTCGTACAAAGTCCTCTGGAAACACCATATATTTT
few | TRBJ1-4 | TRBV6-2/TRBV6-3 | - | CASSPGTLQDWGTNEKLFF | TGTGCCAGCAGCCCCGGGACACTCCAAGACTGGGGAACAAATGAAAAACTGTTTTTT
- | TRBJ2-7 | TRBV5-1 | TRBD1 | CASSLGSGGYEQYF | TGCGCCAGCAGCTTGGGATCAGGGGGCTACGAGCAGTACTTC
- | TRBJ2-3 | TRBV15 | TRBD2 | CATSREASGGTDTQYF | TGTGCCACCAGCAGAGAAGCTAGCGGGGGCACAGATACGCAGTATTTT
- | TRBJ2-2 | TRBV4-2 | - | CASSPLGRGGLTGELFF | TGTGCCAGCAGCCCCCTGGGGAGGGGGGGTCTGACCGGGGAGCTGTTTTTT
- | TRBJ2-2 | TRBV7-8 | - | CASSLGQGRNTGELFF | TGTGCCAGCAGCTTAGGGCAGGGGCGGAACACCGGGGAGCTGTTTTTT
- | TRBJ1-2 | TRBV7-8 | TRBD1 | CASSLSGGKGYGYTF | TGTGCCAGCAGCTTGTCAGGGGGCAAGGGGTATGGCTACACCTTC
- | TRBJ2-5 | TRBV30 | TRBD1 | CAWSGPGTGVETQYF | TGTGCCTGGAGTGGTCCCGGGACAGGGGTGGAGACCCAGTACTTC
- | TRBJ1-3 | TRBV11-2 | - | CASSSLGGGNTIYF | TGTGCCAGCAGCTCCCTAGGGGGAGGGAACACCATATATTTT
- | TRBJ2-5 | TRBV18 | - | CASSPRWGPQETQYF | TGTGCCAGCTCCCCTAGGTGGGGGCCCCAAGAGACCCAGTACTTC
- | TRBJ2-3 | TRBV11-2 | - | CASSSTPRERGGKYF | TGTGCCAGCAGCTCGACCCCCCGCGAAAGGGGGGGAAAGTATTTT
- | TRBJ2-7 | TRBV5-1 | - | CASSFRPTSSYEQYF | TGCGCCAGCAGCTTCCGGCCGACAAGCTCCTACGAGCAGTACTTC
- | TRBJ1-2 | TRBV7-2 | TRBD1 | CASSPPKGAYGYTF | TGTGCCAGCAGCCCCCCTAAGGGGGCCTATGGCTACACCTTC
- | TRBJ1-2 | TRBV4-3 | - | CASSQVGSGLYGYTF | TGCGCCAGCAGCCAAGTCGGGTCAGGGTTGTATGGCTACACCTTC
- | TRBJ2-7 | TRBV2 | TRBD1 | CASSGAGGEQYF | TGTGCCAGCAGTGGGGCAGGGGGCGAGCAGTACTTC